This T cell receptor beta chain was sequenced during a study of CD4 T cells in relation to SARS-CoV-2 and coronaviruses. With regard to this clone: Its matching antigen is unknown.

Whole-study findings and limits: SARS-CoV-2-driven expansion was significantly weaker in crossreactive than monoreactive clones.

The V end lost 7 bases, the J end lost 3 bases, and 16 bases lay between the germline ends. The CDR3 has 14 amino acids. Germline CDR1 and CDR2: MDHEN and SYDVKM. Clones were sequenced by immunoSEQ multiplex PCR, and TCRdb holds only the in-frame ones, with some missing. The sample contains approximately 64,000 clones, about 94% of which appear only once. Unexposed donor CD4+ T cells date from 2011-2018, before the COVID-19 pandemic. Cryopreserved PBMCs were CD4-enriched, then split into naive and memory cells. Sequencing was done on a sample of naive CD4+ T cells from PBMCs. Subset given: naive CD4+ T cells isolated by negative enrichment. This sequence originates from a human donor in good health. The chain employs TRBV28 and TRBJ2-7; weak D call: TRBD1 (5 bases). The CDR3: CASTRVGPNYEQYF. DNA for the CDR3: TGTGCCAGCACTAGGGTGGGGCCGAACTACGAGCAGTACTTC.